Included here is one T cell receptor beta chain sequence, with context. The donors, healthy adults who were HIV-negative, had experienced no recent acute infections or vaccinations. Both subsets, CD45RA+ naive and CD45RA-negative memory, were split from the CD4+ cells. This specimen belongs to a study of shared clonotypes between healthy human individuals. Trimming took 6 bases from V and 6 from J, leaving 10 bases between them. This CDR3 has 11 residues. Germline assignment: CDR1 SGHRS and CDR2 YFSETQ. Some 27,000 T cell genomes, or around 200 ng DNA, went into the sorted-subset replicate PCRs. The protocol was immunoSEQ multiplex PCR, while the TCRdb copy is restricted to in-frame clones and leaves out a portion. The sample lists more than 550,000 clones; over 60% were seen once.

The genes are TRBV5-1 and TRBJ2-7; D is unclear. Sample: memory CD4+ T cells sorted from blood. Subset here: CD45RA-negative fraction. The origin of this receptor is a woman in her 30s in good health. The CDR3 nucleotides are TGCGCCAGCACCGCGGTGGGCGAGCAGTACTTC. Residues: CASTAVGEQYF.